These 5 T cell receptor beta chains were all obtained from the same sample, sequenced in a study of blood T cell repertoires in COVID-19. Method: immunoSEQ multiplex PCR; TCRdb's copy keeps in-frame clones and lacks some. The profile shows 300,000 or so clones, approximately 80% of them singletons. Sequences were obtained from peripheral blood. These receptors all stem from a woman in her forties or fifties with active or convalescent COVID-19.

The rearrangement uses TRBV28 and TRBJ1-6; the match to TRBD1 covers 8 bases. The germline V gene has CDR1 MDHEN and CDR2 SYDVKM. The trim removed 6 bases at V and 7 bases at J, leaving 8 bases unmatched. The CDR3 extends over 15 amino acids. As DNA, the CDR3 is TGTGCCAGCAGCCCACTGACAGGGGTAAATTCACCCCTCCACTTT. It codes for CASSPLTGVNSPLHF.

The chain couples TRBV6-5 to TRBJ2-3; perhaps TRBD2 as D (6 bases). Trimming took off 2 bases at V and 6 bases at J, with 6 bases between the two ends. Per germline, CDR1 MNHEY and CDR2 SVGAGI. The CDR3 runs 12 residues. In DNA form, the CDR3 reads TGTGCCAGCAGTTACACTAGCGATACGCAGTATTTT. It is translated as CASSYTSDTQYF.

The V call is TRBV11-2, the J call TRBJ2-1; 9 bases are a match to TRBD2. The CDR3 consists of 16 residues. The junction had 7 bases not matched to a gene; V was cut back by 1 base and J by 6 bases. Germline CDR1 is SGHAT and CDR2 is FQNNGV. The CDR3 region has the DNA TGTGCCAGCAGCTTAGTGGCGGGAGGGCCAATCAATGAGCAGTTCTTC. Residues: CASSLVAGGPINEQFF. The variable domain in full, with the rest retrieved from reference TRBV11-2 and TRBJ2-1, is EAGVAQSPRYKIIEKRQSVAFWCNPISGHATLYWYQQILGQGPKLLIQFQNNGVVDDSQLPKDRFSAERLKGVDSTLKIQPAKLEDSAVYLCASSLVAGGPINEQFFGPGTRLTVL.

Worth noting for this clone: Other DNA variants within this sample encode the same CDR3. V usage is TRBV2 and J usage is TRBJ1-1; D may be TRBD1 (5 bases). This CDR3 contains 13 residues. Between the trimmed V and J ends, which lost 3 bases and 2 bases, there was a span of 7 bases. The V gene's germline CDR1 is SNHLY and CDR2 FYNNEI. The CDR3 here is CASSEQGNTEAFF. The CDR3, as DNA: TGTGCCAGCAGTGAGCAGGGTAACACTGAAGCTTTCTTT. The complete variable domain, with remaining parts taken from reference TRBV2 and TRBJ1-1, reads EPEVTQTPSHQVTQMGQEVILRCVPISNHLYFYWYRQILGQKVEFLVSFYNNEISEKSEIFDDQFSVERPDGSNFTLKIRSTKLEDSAMYFCASSEQGNTEAFFGQGTRLTVV.

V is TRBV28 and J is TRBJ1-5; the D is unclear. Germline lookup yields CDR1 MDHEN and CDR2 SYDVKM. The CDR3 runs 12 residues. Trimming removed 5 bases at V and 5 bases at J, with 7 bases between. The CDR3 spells CASSLRDQPQHF. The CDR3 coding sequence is TGTGCCAGCAGTCTCCGAGATCAGCCCCAGCATTTT.